The 2 T cell receptor beta chains in this list originate from one sample, sequenced in a study of tumor-infiltrating lymphocytes in localized non-small cell lung cancer. Measured with immunoSEQ multiplex PCR; TCRdb has only the in-frame clones, and not every one. The table has some 1,400 clones, about 85% seen once. Sequences were obtained from lung tumor tissue. The receptors were sampled from a human donor with non-small cell lung cancer.

The rearrangement joins TRBV6-7 to TRBJ2-6; D is unclear. TRBV6-7 counts as an open reading frame of uncertain function. The length of the CDR3 is 17 residues. Deletions cut 3 bases from V and 5 bases from J, with 17 bases between. The CDR3 sequence: CASSYDERQSRANVLTF. The CDR3 DNA follows: TGTGCCAGCAGTTATGATGAGCGTCAAAGTCGGGCCAACGTCCTGACTTTC.

This chain connects TRBV19 to TRBJ2-5, with TRBD2 identical over 10 bases. CDR1 LNHDA and CDR2 SQIVND come from the germline V gene (reference sequence). The V gene end was trimmed by 5 bases and the J gene end by 2 bases; junction bases not matched to a gene: 11. The CDR3 contains 17 residues. The chain's CDR3 is CASSASSGSHEQETQYF. The CDR3 bases are TGTGCCAGTAGTGCGTCTAGCGGGAGTCACGAACAAGAGACCCAGTACTTC. The variable domain in full, with the rest retrieved from reference TRBV19 and TRBJ2-5, is DGGITQSPKYLFRKEGQNVTLSCEQNLNHDAMYWYRQDPGQGLRLIYYSQIVNDFQKGDIAEGYSVSREKKESFPLTVTSAQKNPTAFYLCASSASSGSHEQETQYFGPGTRLLVL.